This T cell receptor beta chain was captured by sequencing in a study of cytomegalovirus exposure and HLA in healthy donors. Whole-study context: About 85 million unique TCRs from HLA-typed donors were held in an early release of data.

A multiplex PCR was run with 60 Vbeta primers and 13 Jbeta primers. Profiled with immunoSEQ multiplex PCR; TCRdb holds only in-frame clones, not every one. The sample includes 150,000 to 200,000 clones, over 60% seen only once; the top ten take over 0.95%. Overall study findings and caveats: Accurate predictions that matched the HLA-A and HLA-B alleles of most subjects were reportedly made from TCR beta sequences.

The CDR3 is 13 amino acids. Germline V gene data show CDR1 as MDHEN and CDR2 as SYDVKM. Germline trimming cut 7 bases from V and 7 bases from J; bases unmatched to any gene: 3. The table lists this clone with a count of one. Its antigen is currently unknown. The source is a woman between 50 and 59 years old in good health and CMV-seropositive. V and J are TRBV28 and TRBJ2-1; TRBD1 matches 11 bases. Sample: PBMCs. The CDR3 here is CASIRDRGNEQFF. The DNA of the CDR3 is TGTGCCAGCATACGGGACAGGGGGAATGAGCAGTTCTTC.